The 12 T cell receptor beta chains reported below all come from one sample, sequenced in a study of beta chain features in type 1 diabetes. Isolated RNA was reverse transcribed in full, so expressed TCRB transcripts were sequenced. The method was immunoSEQ multiplex PCR; TCRdb's version includes in-frame clones alone and lacks a portion of them. There are 150,000 or so clones in the sample; less than 9.5% occur only once, and about 2.5% lies in the top ten. Sequenced material: central memory CD4+ T cells from blood. The receptors originated from a woman aged 18 to 35 in good health.

This chain joins TRBV5-1 and TRBJ2-3; 9 bases are a match to TRBD1. This CDR3 comprises 17 residues. Germline CDR1 and CDR2: SGHRS and YFSETQ. V shed 2 bases and J 9 bases; nucleotides not matched to a gene: 16. In DNA, the CDR3 is TGCGCCAGCAGCTTTAGCCGAGGGACAGGGCATGGGGAGACGCAGTATTTT. It codes for CASSFSRGTGHGETQYF.

Comment on this clone: Other DNA variants within this sample encode the same CDR3. V and J are TRBV7-9 and TRBJ1-1; D gene ambiguous. CDR1 is SEHNR, CDR2 FQNEAQ, per germline (reference sequence). With 2 bases removed from V and 1 base from J, the gap between germline ends came to 5 bases. This CDR3 contains 13 residues. The CDR3 reads CASSLTGNTEAFF. CDR3 in DNA: TGTGCCAGCAGCTTAACTGGGAACACTGAAGCTTTCTTT.

This clone was found a few times. This chain joins TRBV6-1 and TRBJ1-2; D remains unclear. Deletions cut 0 bases from V and 4 bases from J, with 15 bases between. Germline CDR1 and CDR2: MNHNS and SASEGT. The length of the CDR3 is 16 residues. The CDR3 coding sequence is TGTGCCAGCAGTGAAGCGGTACAACAAGGAGTCTATGGCTACACCTTC. Residues: CASSEAVQQGVYGYTF.

Ten or more counts support this clone. The gene calls are TRBV7-3 and TRBJ2-1, with D unclear. The CDR3 extends over 13 amino acids. Germline loops: CDR1 SGHTA, CDR2 FQGTGA. The ends were cut back, 3 bases at V and 5 bases at J, with 8 bases in the middle. Here the CDR3 reads CASSLALNNEQFF. For the CDR3, the DNA is TGTGCCAGCAGCTTGGCCCTTAACAATGAGCAGTTCTTC.

The V gene is TRBV28, the J gene TRBJ2-7; D not certain. Trimming took 10 bases from V and 0 from J, leaving 19 bases between them. Germline V lookup: CDR1 MDHEN, CDR2 SYDVKM. CDR3 length: 15 amino acids. CDR3: CATQLTNSYSYEQYF. CDR3 nucleotide sequence: TGTGCCACCCAGCTGACAAACTCATACTCCTACGAGCAGTACTTC.

This clone was counted a few times. V usage is TRBV18 and J usage is TRBJ2-7, with D maybe TRBD1 (5 bases). V was shortened by 0 bases and J by 4 bases, with 7 bases between the two germline ends. The CDR3 extends over 13 amino acids. The germline V gene encodes CDR1 KGHSH and CDR2 LQKENI. The DNA of the CDR3 is TGTGCCAGCTCACCACCCGACAGATACGAGCAGTACTTC. Translating it yields CASSPPDRYEQYF. The full variable domain, in which reference TRBV18 and TRBJ2-7 provide the parts outside the CDR3, is NAGVMQNPRHLVRRRGQEARLRCSPMKGHSHVYWYRQLPEEGLKFMVYLQKENIIDESGMPKERFSAEFPKEGPSILRIQQVVRGDSAAYFCASSPPDRYEQYFGPGTRLTVT.

In this sample, this clone turned up a few times. This is likely an artifact of a read error, given a far larger clone one base away. The chain combines TRBV4-2 with TRBJ1-1; unclear D gene. The germline V gene has CDR1 LGHNA and CDR2 YNFKEQ. Between the trimmed V and J ends, which lost 6 bases and 0 bases, there was a span of 11 bases. The CDR3 covers 14 residues. CDR3 DNA: TGTGCCAGCAGAGGAATCCTAGTGAACACTGAAGCTTTCTTT. Translating gives CASRGILVNTEAFF.

The CDR3 DNA sequence: TGCGCCAGCAGCTCGACAGGGGCGAGTGAAGATACGCAGTATTTT. It translates to CASSSTGASEDTQYF. This chain joins TRBV5-1 and TRBJ2-3, with 8 bases that match TRBD1. Germline values: CDR1 SGHRS, CDR2 YFSETQ. The CDR3 runs 15 residues. With V trimmed by 3 bases and J by 5 bases, 8 bases remained unmatched. The variable domain in full, completed from reference TRBV5-1 and TRBJ2-3, reads KAGVTQTPRYLIKTRGQQVTLSCSPISGHRSVSWYQQTPGQGLQFLFEYFSETQRNKGNFPGRFSGRQFSNSRSEMNVSTLELGDSALYLCASSSTGASEDTQYFGPGTRLTVL.

This clone was observed a few times. The chain uses TRBV29-1 and TRBJ2-1, with TRBD1 matching 9 bases. CDR1 SQVTM and CDR2 ANQGSEA come from the germline V gene. V lost 3 bases and J lost 2; bases outside the gene matches: 5. This CDR3 has 15 residues. The CDR3 spells CSVETRQGAYNEQFF. For the CDR3, the DNA is TGCAGCGTTGAGACCCGACAGGGGGCCTACAATGAGCAGTTCTTC.

Only a few counts were recorded for this clone. CDR3 in DNA: TGCGCCAGCAGCTTGTCGGTTAACGCTTATGGCTACACCTTC. Protein product: CASSLSVNAYGYTF. The chain is built from TRBV5-1 and TRBJ1-2; D not resolved. In germline, CDR1 is SGHRS, CDR2 YFSETQ. With 1 base removed from V and 5 bases from J, the gap between germline ends came to 12 bases. The CDR3 is 14 amino acids.

In its sample, this clone was seen a few times. V usage is TRBV9 and J usage is TRBJ2-4; D unresolved. Trimming pared 8 bases from V and 3 bases from J, leaving 6 bases between. This CDR3 is 11 amino acids long. CDR1 SGDLS and CDR2 YYNGEE come from the germline V gene. The CDR3 here is CASTGKNIQYF. The DNA for the CDR3 is TGTGCCAGTACCGGCAAAAACATTCAGTACTTC. The whole variable domain, filled in from reference TRBV9 and TRBJ2-4, reads DSGVTQTPKHLITATGQRVTLRCSPRSGDLSVYWYQQSLDQGLQFLIQYYNGEERAKGNILERFSAQQFPDLHSELNLSSLELGDSALYFCASTGKNIQYFGAGTRLSVL.

The sample holds many counts of this clone. The gene calls are TRBV7-9 and TRBJ2-6; D not certain. Trimming stripped 5 bases from V and 0 bases from J, with 8 bases between. This CDR3 has 15 amino acids. The germline CDR1 and CDR2 sequences are SEHNR and FQNEAQ (reference sequence). CDR3 nucleotide sequence: TGTGCCAGCAGCCCTGACAACTCTGGGGCCAACGTCCTGACTTTC. This translates into CASSPDNSGANVLTF.